This T cell receptor beta chain was sequenced during a study of blood T cell repertoires in COVID-19 (dated by TCRdb to between 2020 and 2021). About the investigation overall: Samples covering the acute and convalescent phases of COVID-19 were provided by collaborators in the United States, Italy and Spain. The prospective study material was composed of cDNA or gDNA derived from T cells, B-cell-depleted T cells, or PBMCs. Subjects who had been exposed to COVID-19, were actively infected with it, or had recovered from it provided the deeply sampled blood TCRbeta repertoires that made up the dataset. The repertoires were released in a freely available public database meant as a resource for research on the immune response to SARS-CoV-2. Samples were obtained from the ongoing ImmuneRACE study (first 160 participants) and from over a thousand subjects provided by 6 global collaborators. Nearly every sample came with metadata listing a de-identified subject ID, COVID-19 status, age in years and sex. Where available, HLA class I and class II types were taken from metadata supplied by the sample provider and were not determined by assay-based typing.

Here is what the overall study found, with its caveats: How much clinical and demographic metadata was included differed by source and by participant, and the metadata was provided uncurated.

V was cut back by 2 bases and J by 4 bases, leaving a gap of 11 bases between them. The CDR3 has 14 amino acids, counting the end cysteine and phenylalanine. Only the CDR3 DNA is retained, 42 bases long and in frame from the first base. CDR1 and CDR2 are drawn from the germline V gene (reference sequence): SEHNR, FQNEAQ. In Seattle, one collaborating source enrolled patients while the infection was active and tracked those patients longitudinally over the course of disease. The collaborating institutions used their own protocols to collect whole blood in K2EDTA tubes. For TCRbeta analysis, collaborators shipped samples in one of three forms: frozen whole blood, isolated PBMCs, or DNA extracted from either of those sample types. Worth noting for this clone: Its target antigen remains unknown. The input lacks base qualities; no much larger clone sits a single base away.

TCRbeta CDR3 regions were amplified from genomic DNA using the immunoSEQ Assay, a bias-controlled multiplex PCR. The source study handled its data this way. Within the assay, amplification of reference gene primers was used to estimate how many nucleated cells each sample contained. Sequence reads were collapsed and filtered to measure the absolute abundance of every unique TCRbeta CDR3 rearrangement. For each sample, productive Simpson clonality was calculated as the square root of Simpson's diversity index across productive rearrangements. TCRdb retrieved this table from immuneACCESS and kept in-frame rearrangements only. Not all clones are present; in checked studies, unresolved V genes account for under half, and no reason is known for the remainder. V, J and clone size were drawn from that table, and D and trimming were deduced from the DNA. The sample records around 360,000 clones, about 90% of which are singletons. The top ten clonotypes cover less than 11% of the sample.

The receptor was derived from a woman aged 25 to 45 with COVID-19, enrolled during active disease. The sample comprised peripheral blood. Rearrangement joined TRBV7-9 to TRBJ1-1; the D gene cannot be resolved reliably. The CDR3 region reads CASSLREGVTEAFF. The DNA sequence follows: TGTGCCAGCAGCTTACGGGAAGGTGTCACTGAAGCTTTCTTT. Joined to the reference TRBV7-9 and TRBJ1-1 proteins, this CDR3 gives the full variable domain: DTGVSQNPRHKITKRGQNVTFRCDPISEHNRLYWYRQTLGQGPEFLTYFQNEAQLEKSRLLSDRFSAERPKGSFSTLEIQRTEQGDSAMYLCASSLREGVTEAFFGQGTRLTVV.